What follows are 26 T cell receptor beta chains derived from one specimen sequenced in a study of identical twins. TCRdb redid the calling of the 5' RACE reads with MiXCR, one entry per CDR3 protein. This table has about 660,000 distinct CDR3 sequences, about 9.4% appearing once. In addition, the sample was reused for a study of yellow fever vaccine responses in identical twins.

The sequenced sample was PBMCs. These receptors were taken from a woman between 18 and 30 years old in good health.

In this sample, this clonotype turned up many times. The rearrangement joins TRBV29-1 to TRBJ2-1; TRBD2 matches 10 bases. Germline CDR1 reads SQVTM; CDR2 reads ANQGSEA. There are 16 residues in the CDR3. With V trimmed by 1 base and J by 4 bases, 7 bases remained unmatched. CDR3 protein: CSVEGQSSGGYNEQFF. DNA of the CDR3: TGCAGCGTTGAAGGCCAGAGTAGCGGGGGGTACAATGAGCAGTTCTTC.

V and J are TRBV5-6 and TRBJ1-6; TRBD1 might be the D (5 bases). V lost 3 bases to trimming and J lost 10 bases, with 8 bases between them. Per germline, CDR1 SGHDT and CDR2 YYEEEE. The CDR3 runs 12 residues. CDR3 loop: CASSSDKSPLHF. CDR3 sequence (DNA): TGTGCCAGCAGCTCGGACAAATCACCCCTCCACTTT.

This clonotype was counted only a few times. The chain links TRBV10-3 to TRBJ1-3, with TRBD1 as a possible D gene (5 bases). The germline CDR1 and CDR2 sequences are ENHRY and SYGVKD. CDR3 length: 14 amino acids. The ends were cut back, 2 bases at V and 5 bases at J, with 10 bases in the middle. The CDR3 protein is CAISEGTARNTIYF. The DNA of the CDR3 is TGTGCCATCAGTGAGGGGACGGCCCGAAACACCATATATTTT.

This clonotype has a handful of counts. The chain links TRBV7-3 to TRBJ2-2; D may be TRBD1 or TRBD2 (6 bases each). The germline V gene encodes CDR1 SGHTA and CDR2 FQGTGA. V gave up 1 base and J gave up 1 base, with 10 bases separating them. The CDR3 sequence is 16 residues long. In DNA, the CDR3 is TGTGCCAGCAGCTTAATAGGAGGGGGGAACACCGGGGAGCTGTTTTTT. Its translation: CASSLIGGGNTGELFF.

In this sample, this clonotype turned up a few times. The chain couples TRBV27 to TRBJ2-1, with 11 bases lining up with TRBD2. This CDR3 is built from 15 residues. Germline CDR1 and CDR2: MNHEY and SMNVEV (reference sequence). V trimming: 4 bases; J trimming: 6 bases; junction bases outside the gene matches: 5. Here the CDR3 DNA reads TGTGCCAGCAGTTCAATAGCGGGAGGGCGCAATGAGCAGTTCTTC. This sequence encodes CASSSIAGGRNEQFF.

This clonotype has a handful of counts. The CDR3: CASRESGGQGAYNEQFF. The CDR3 DNA reads as TGTGCCAGCAGAGAGTCTGGGGGACAGGGGGCCTACAATGAGCAGTTCTTC. V is TRBV7-9 and J is TRBJ2-1; the match to TRBD1 covers 11 bases. Germline values: CDR1 SEHNR, CDR2 FQNEAQ (reference sequence). The CDR3 contains 17 residues. Losses at the gene ends were 6 bases for V and 2 bases for J; bases not matched to a gene: 9. The whole variable domain, remainder taken from reference TRBV7-9 and TRBJ2-1, is DTGVSQNPRHKITKRGQNVTFRCDPISEHNRLYWYRQTLGQGPEFLTYFQNEAQLEKSRLLSDRFSAERPKGSFSTLEIQRTEQGDSAMYLCASRESGGQGAYNEQFFGPGTRLTVL.

This clonotype has at least ten counts. The CDR3: CASSRSSNVGTGELFF. Written as DNA, the CDR3 is TGTGCCAGCAGTCGTAGCTCTAATGTGGGAACCGGGGAGCTGTTTTTT. This rearrangement joins TRBV9 to TRBJ2-2, with D unresolved. V lost 5 bases to trimming and J lost 5 bases, with 19 bases between them. CDR1 SGDLS and CDR2 YYNGEE come from the germline V gene. CDR3 length: 16 amino acids.

This chain joins TRBV28 and TRBJ2-5, with 7 bases matching TRBD1. The CDR3 totals 15 residues. Germline V gene sequence: CDR1 MDHEN, CDR2 SYDVKM. V gave up 4 bases and J gave up 2 bases; unmatched junction bases: 7. The CDR3 nucleotides are TGTGCCAGCAGTTATCGACAGGGCCGTCAAGAGACCCAGTACTTC. Its translation is CASSYRQGRQETQYF.

This chain connects TRBV16 to TRBJ1-4; D is undetermined. Germline V gene data show CDR1 as KGHSY and CDR2 as FQNENV. This CDR3 region has 16 residues. Trimming shortened V by 7 bases and J by 4 bases, and 19 bases separated the two germline ends. The CDR3 DNA follows: TGTGCCAGCAAACTACCCTTTCGGGGTAGTAATGAAAAACTGTTTTTT. Amino acid sequence: CASKLPFRGSNEKLFF.

This clonotype was observed a handful of times. The rearrangement joins TRBV4-2 to TRBJ1-6, with 7 nucleotides matching TRBD1. CDR3 length equals 15 residues. V lost 0 bases, J lost 9 bases, and 5 bases stayed unmatched. Germline values: CDR1 LGHNA, CDR2 YNFKEQ. The CDR3: CASSQDLGGTSPLHF. The CDR3 DNA reads as TGTGCCAGCAGCCAAGATTTAGGGGGCACTTCACCCCTCCACTTT.

This clonotype was observed many times. The chain recombines TRBV28 with TRBJ2-7; D unclear. Per the germline V gene, CDR1 is MDHEN and CDR2 is SYDVKM. The CDR3 runs to 10 residues. The V end was cut by 2 bases, the J end by 5 bases, with 1 base between. CDR3 sequence: CASSLNEQYF. The CDR3 region has the DNA TGTGCCAGCAGTTTAAACGAGCAGTACTTC.

This clonotype showed up many times. The V gene is TRBV5-1, the J gene TRBJ2-1; TRBD1 agrees at 10 bases. The germline CDR1 and CDR2 sequences are SGHRS and YFSETQ. The CDR3 spans 16 residues. After removal of 4 bases from V and 7 bases from J, the junction contained 11 bases not matched to a gene. CDR3 DNA: TGCGCCAGCAGCGCAGGGACAGGGGATATTAGAAATGAGCAGTTCTTC. Translation gives CASSAGTGDIRNEQFF.

This clonotype came up a few times. The genes are TRBV25-1 and TRBJ2-7, with a possible D match to TRBD1 (5 bases). The V and J ends lost 3 bases and 5 bases respectively, with 11 bases between them. The CDR3 is 13 residues long. Germline CDR1 MGHDK, CDR2 SYGVNS. The CDR3 spells CASSEAGSHEQYF. In DNA form, the CDR3 reads TGTGCCAGCAGTGAGGCAGGGTCCCACGAGCAGTACTTC.

The table lists this clonotype with a few counts. This chain uses TRBV4-2 with TRBJ2-7, with TRBD2 matching over 15 bases. V shed 0 bases and J 7 bases; nucleotides not matched to a gene: 1. Germline CDR1 reads LGHNA; CDR2 reads YNFKEQ. The CDR3 has 15 residues. The CDR3 sequence is CASSQDGLAGGEQYF. The CDR3 bases are TGTGCCAGCAGCCAAGATGGACTAGCGGGAGGGGAGCAGTACTTC.

The CDR3 nucleotides read TGTGCCAGCAGCCCGTTTGGCCTAGGCGGTTGGCAGTTCTTC. This translates into CASSPFGLGGWQFF. This chain connects TRBV7-2 to TRBJ2-1; D call uncertain. CDR1 and CDR2 (germline): SGHTA, FQGNSA. Between the trimmed V and J ends, which lost 5 bases and 12 bases, there was a span of 20 bases. This CDR3 has 14 amino acids.

This clonotype has more than one count but fewer than ten. V gene TRBV5-1 combines with J gene TRBJ2-1; TRBD2 agrees at 10 bases. CDR3 size: 15 residues. Losses at the gene ends were 3 bases for V and 7 bases for J; bases not matched to a gene: 7. The germline gives CDR1 SGHRS, CDR2 YFSETQ. The CDR3, as DNA: TGCGCCAGCAGCTCACGGACTAGCGGCGATAATGAGCAGTTCTTC. Translated, it gives CASSSRTSGDNEQFF.

The rearrangement uses TRBV7-2 and TRBJ2-3; D is perhaps TRBD2 (5 bases). CDR3 length equals 14 residues. V lost 4 bases and J 4 bases, leaving 12 bases between the germline ends. Germline loops: CDR1 SGHTA, CDR2 FQGNSA. DNA of the CDR3: TGTGCCAGCAGCTCCGGACTGATTCCAGATACGCAGTATTTT. Translated, it gives CASSSGLIPDTQYF.

This clonotype was observed at least ten times. The rearrangement links TRBV2 to TRBJ2-2; D is unresolved. The V end was cut by 3 bases, the J end by 4 bases, with 6 bases between. The germline V gene encodes CDR1 SNHLY and CDR2 FYNNEI. CDR3 length: 13 amino acids. CDR3 loop: CASSEVGTGELFF. The CDR3 bases are TGTGCCAGCAGTGAGGTGGGCACCGGGGAGCTGTTTTTT.

The gene calls are TRBV11-2 and TRBJ2-5; no clear D. CDR3 length: 15 amino acids. CDR1 is SGHAT, CDR2 FQNNGV, per germline. Trimming shortened V by 5 bases and J by 0 bases, and 13 bases separated the two germline ends. The CDR3 here is CASSVGWRDQETQYF. The CDR3 DNA reads as TGTGCCAGCAGCGTAGGATGGCGAGACCAAGAGACCCAGTACTTC.

The V gene is TRBV28, the J gene TRBJ2-7, with 10 positions matching TRBD1. This CDR3 contains 11 residues. The germline V gene encodes CDR1 MDHEN and CDR2 SYDVKM. V trimming: 7 bases; J trimming: 12 bases; junction bases outside the gene matches: 6. CDR3 DNA: TGTGCCAGCACTGGACAGGGGGGATTGTACTTC. It encodes CASTGQGGLYF.

This clonotype was found a few times. This chain uses TRBV3-1 with TRBJ2-3; the match to TRBD2 covers 8 bases. The CDR3 has 14 amino acids. Unmatched junction bases numbered 4, after V lost 4 bases and J lost 4 bases. Per the germline V gene, CDR1 is LGHDT and CDR2 is YNNKEL (reference sequence). The CDR3 DNA is TGTGCCAGCAGCCCAGCGGGAGACTCAGATACGCAGTATTTT. This gives the protein CASSPAGDSDTQYF.

The chain links TRBV14 to TRBJ2-6, with a weak D call TRBD2 (5 bases). The CDR3 consists of 15 residues. Germline-derived CDR1 and CDR2 are SGHDN and FVKESK. Trimming shortened V by 3 bases and J by 2 bases, and 8 bases separated the two germline ends. The CDR3 DNA follows: TGTGCCAGCAGCCAGGAGAGGGCTGGGGCCAACGTCCTGACTTTC. Residues: CASSQERAGANVLTF.

The gene calls are TRBV6-5 and TRBJ2-7; 9 nucleotides align to TRBD1. This CDR3 comprises 12 residues. J gave up 7 bases and V 6 bases, and 4 bases lay outside the gene matches. Per the germline V gene, CDR1 is MNHEY and CDR2 is SVGAGI. CDR3 nucleotides: TGTGCCAGCAGCAGGGACAGGGAAGAGCAGTACTTC. It yields the protein CASSRDREEQYF.

This chain uses TRBV27 with TRBJ2-1, with a tentative D call TRBD2 (5 bases). The germline V gene has CDR1 MNHEY and CDR2 SMNVEV (reference sequence). With 10 bases removed from V and 0 bases from J, the gap between germline ends came to 13 bases. There are 14 residues in the CDR3. CDR3 sequence: CATRGLLSYNEQFF. CDR3 DNA sequence: TGTGCCACCCGAGGACTCCTCTCCTACAATGAGCAGTTCTTC.

This chain uses TRBV29-1 with TRBJ2-7; D remains unclear. The CDR3 loop spans 9 amino acids. Germline lookup yields CDR1 SQVTM and CDR2 ANQGSEA. V was trimmed by 4 bases and J by 11 bases, leaving 9 bases between them. DNA of the CDR3: TGCAGCGTTGGGGATCCCAAGTACTTC. Translated, it gives CSVGDPKYF.

This clonotype showed up just a few times. This sequence joins TRBV27 and TRBJ2-7; 10 bases are shared with TRBD2. Germline-derived CDR1 and CDR2 are MNHEY and SMNVEV (reference sequence). The V segment lost 4 bases and the J segment 4 bases; nucleotides outside the gene matches: 4. This CDR3 has 14 amino acids. CDR3 DNA sequence: TGTGCCAGCAGTTGGACTAGCGGAATATACGAGCAGTACTTC. Encoded protein: CASSWTSGIYEQYF.